The entry that follows covers one TCR beta chain sequence. Some clones are missing from TCRdb's copy, which holds only in-frame ones; the method was immunoSEQ multiplex PCR. The sample has 200,000 to 250,000 clones, roughly 87% seen once. The data stem from a study of blood T cell repertoires in COVID-19. Germline V gene lookup returns CDR1 MNHEY and CDR2 SVGAGI. V gave up 6 bases and J gave up 10 bases; unmatched junction bases: 6. The CDR3 has 13 amino acids. Source material: PBMCs or T cells enriched from blood (not recorded which). This sequence joins TRBV6-5 and TRBJ1-6, with 7 bases that match TRBD1. This TCR derives from a young man with acute COVID-19. Here the CDR3 reads CASSTGVRSPLHF. The CDR3 nucleotides are TGTGCCAGCAGCACAGGGGTTAGATCACCCCTCCACTTT.